This T cell receptor beta chain was sequenced during a study of sequential checkpoint blockade in melanoma. Data came from immunoSEQ multiplex PCR; TCRdb stores just in-frame clones and leaves some out. The repertoire consists of over 30,000 clones, with roughly four fifths occurring once and the leading ten covering less than 7%. The J segment lost 7 bases and the V segment lost 3 bases, leaving 4 bases of the junction unmatched. Per germline, CDR1 SGHRS and CDR2 YFSETQ. The CDR3 is 12 residues long. Treatment defined: randomized to nivolumab then ipilimumab (arm A) or the reverse (arm B). V usage is TRBV5-1 and J usage is TRBJ2-7; 7 bases are a match to TRBD2. The material sequenced was CD8+ T cells sorted from blood (inferred from file names), taken from a patient given nivolumab and ipilimumab in sequence. The source of this sequence is a human donor with melanoma. CDR3 bases: TGCGCCAGCAGCTCGGGGGGTTGGGAGCAGTACTTC. Residues: CASSSGGWEQYF.